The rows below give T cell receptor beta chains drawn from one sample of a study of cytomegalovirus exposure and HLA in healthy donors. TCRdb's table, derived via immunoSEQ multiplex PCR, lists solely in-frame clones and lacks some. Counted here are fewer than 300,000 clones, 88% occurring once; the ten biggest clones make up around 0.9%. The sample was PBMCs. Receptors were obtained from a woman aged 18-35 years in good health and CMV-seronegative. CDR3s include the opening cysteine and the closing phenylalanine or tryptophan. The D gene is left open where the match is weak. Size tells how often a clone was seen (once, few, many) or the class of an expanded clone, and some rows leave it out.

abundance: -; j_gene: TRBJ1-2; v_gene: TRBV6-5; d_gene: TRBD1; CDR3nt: TGTGCCAGCAGTGGCACACAGGGGAGCTATGGCTACACCTTC; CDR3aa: CASSGTQGSYGYTF
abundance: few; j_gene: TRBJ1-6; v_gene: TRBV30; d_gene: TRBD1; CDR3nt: TGTGCCGGGACAGGGGATAATTCACCCCTCCACTTT; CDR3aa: CAGTGDNSPLHF
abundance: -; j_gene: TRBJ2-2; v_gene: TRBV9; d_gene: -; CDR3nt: TGTGCCAGCAGCGCGCGGGTGAGCAGTCACACCGGGGAGCTGTTTTTT; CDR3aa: CASSARVSSHTGELFF
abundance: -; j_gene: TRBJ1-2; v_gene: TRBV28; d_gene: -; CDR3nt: TGTGCCAGCAGTTTACCCGACCCCCCCCCAGGGGTCTATGGCTACACCTTC; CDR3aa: CASSLPDPPPGVYGYTF
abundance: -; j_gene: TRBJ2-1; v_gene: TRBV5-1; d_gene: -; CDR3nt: TGCGCCAGCAGCTTGTATGGGCATACGAGCTCCTACAATGAGCAGTTCTTC; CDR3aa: CASSLYGHTSSYNEQFF
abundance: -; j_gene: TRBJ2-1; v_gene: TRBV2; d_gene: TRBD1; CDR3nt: TGTGCCAGCACCACGGACAGGGGCAATGAGCAGTTCTTC; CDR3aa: CASTTDRGNEQFF
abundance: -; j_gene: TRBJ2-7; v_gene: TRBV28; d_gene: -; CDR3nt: TGTGCCAGCAGTTTATCGGTCATCTACGAGCAGTACTTC; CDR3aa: CASSLSVIYEQYF
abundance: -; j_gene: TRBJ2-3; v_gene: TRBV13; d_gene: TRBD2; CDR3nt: TGTGCCAGCAGCCCCAAAGCGGGAGGGACGGGTCCTAGCACAGATACGCAGTATTTT; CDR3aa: CASSPKAGGTGPSTDTQYF
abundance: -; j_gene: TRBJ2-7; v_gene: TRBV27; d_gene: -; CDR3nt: TGTGCCAGCAGTGATAATAGCGGATACGAGCAGTACTTC; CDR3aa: CASSDNSGYEQYF
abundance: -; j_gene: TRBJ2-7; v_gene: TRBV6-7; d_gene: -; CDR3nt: TGTGCCGGGCCTCTGGAAAGCTCTATCTACGAGCAGTACTTC; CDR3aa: CAGPLESSIYEQYF
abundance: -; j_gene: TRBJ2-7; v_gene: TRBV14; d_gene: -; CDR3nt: TGTGCCAGCAGCCCCCCCCCAAGCGGCGAGCAGTACTTC; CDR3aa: CASSPPPSGEQYF
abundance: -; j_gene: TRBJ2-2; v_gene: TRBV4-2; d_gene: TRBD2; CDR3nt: TGTGCCAGCAGCCACCAGAAGGGACTACCTGCGCACACCGGGGAGCTGTTTTTT; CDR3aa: CASSHQKGLPAHTGELFF
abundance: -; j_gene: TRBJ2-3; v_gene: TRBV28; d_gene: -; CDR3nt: TGTGCCAGCAGCTGGAGAGGGTTCACAGATACGCAGTATTTT; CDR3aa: CASSWRGFTDTQYF
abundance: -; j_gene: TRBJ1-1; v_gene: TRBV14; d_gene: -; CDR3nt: TGTGCCAGCAGCCAAGACAGGGTTTGGGAACAGAACACTGAAGCTTTCTTT; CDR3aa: CASSQDRVWEQNTEAFF
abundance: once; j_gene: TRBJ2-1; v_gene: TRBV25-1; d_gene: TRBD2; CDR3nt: TGTGCCAGCAGTAGCTGGCGGGAGAATGAGCAGTTCTTC; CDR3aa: CASSSWRENEQFF
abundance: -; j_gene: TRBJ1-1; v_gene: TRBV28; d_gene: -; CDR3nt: TGTGCCAGCAGTCGCCGGGTCGATAACACTGAAGCTTTCTTT; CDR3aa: CASSRRVDNTEAFF
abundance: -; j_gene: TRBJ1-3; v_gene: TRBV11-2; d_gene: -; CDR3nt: TGTGCCAGCAGCTCGACGATGACAGTCTCTGGAAACACCATATATTTT; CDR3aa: CASSSTMTVSGNTIYF
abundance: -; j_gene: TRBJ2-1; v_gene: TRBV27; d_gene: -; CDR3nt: TGTGCCAGCATCGTTGGCGCGGGATCGCCCTACAATGAGCAGTTCTTC; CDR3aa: CASIVGAGSPYNEQFF
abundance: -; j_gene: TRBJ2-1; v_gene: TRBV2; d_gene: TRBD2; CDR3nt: TGTGCCAGCCAGCGGGCGGGGGACAATGAGCAGTTCTTC; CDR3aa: CASQRAGDNEQFF
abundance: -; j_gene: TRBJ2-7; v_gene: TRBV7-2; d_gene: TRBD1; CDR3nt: TGTGCCAGCAGCTTAGACAGGGGCTACGAGCAGTACTTC; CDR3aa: CASSLDRGYEQYF
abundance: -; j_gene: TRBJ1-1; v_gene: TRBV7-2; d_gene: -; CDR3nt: TGTGCCAGCAGCTTATTAACTGAAGCTTTCTTT; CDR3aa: CASSLLTEAFF
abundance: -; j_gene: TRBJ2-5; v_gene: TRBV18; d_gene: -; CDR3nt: TGTGCCAGCTCACCACTCCCCTTTCAAGAGACCCAGTACTTC; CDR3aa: CASSPLPFQETQYF
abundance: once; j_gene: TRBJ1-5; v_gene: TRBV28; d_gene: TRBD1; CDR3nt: TGTGCCAGCAGTTACCAACGGGACAGGGCGGTGGGGTATAGCAATCAGCCCCAGCATTTT; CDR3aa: CASSYQRDRAVGYSNQPQHF
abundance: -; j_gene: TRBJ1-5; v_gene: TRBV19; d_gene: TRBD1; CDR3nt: TGTGCCAGTAACCCCCTCCCGGGACAGGGAAATCAGCCCCAGCATTTT; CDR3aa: CASNPLPGQGNQPQHF
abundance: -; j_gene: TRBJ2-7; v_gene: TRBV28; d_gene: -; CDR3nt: TGTGCCAGCGGGGAGATTGGACAGACTAAATACGAGCAGTACTTC; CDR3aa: CASGEIGQTKYEQYF